The 5 T cell receptor beta chains below were found in one sample sequenced in a study of radiotherapy plus CTLA-4 blockade in lung cancer. The method was immunoSEQ multiplex PCR; TCRdb's version includes in-frame clones alone and lacks a portion of them. The table has tens of thousands of clones, roughly 75% seen once. The sample consisted of peripheral blood, taken from a patient treated with radiotherapy plus ipilimumab. The receptors derive from a human donor with non-small cell lung cancer who had a complete response to radiotherapy plus ipilimumab.

This chain links TRBV15 with TRBJ1-5; maybe TRBD1 (5 bases). The CDR3 sequence is 14 residues long. Looked up from germline, CDR1 is LNHNV and CDR2 is YYDKDF (reference sequence). Trimming took 0 bases from V and 3 from J, leaving 6 bases between them. CDR3 loop: CATSRDRVNQPQHF. The CDR3 bases are TGTGCCACCAGCAGAGACAGGGTCAATCAGCCCCAGCATTTT.

CDR3 protein: CASSRGGMGPNTQYF. In nucleotides, the CDR3 is TGTGCCAGCAGCCGAGGAGGGATGGGCCCGAATACGCAGTATTTT. This rearrangement joins TRBV7-2 to TRBJ2-3; perhaps TRBD2 as D (6 bases). V was pared by 5 bases and J by 7 bases, with 19 bases between. CDR3 length: 15 residues. Per the germline V gene, CDR1 is SGHTA and CDR2 is FQGNSA. Looking up the rest from reference TRBV7-2 and TRBJ2-3 gives the full variable domain: GAGVSQSPSNKVTEKGKDVELRCDPISGHTALYWYRQSLGQGLEFLIYFQGNSAPDKSGLPSDRFSAERTGGSVSTLTIQRTQQEDSAVYLCASSRGGMGPNTQYFGPGTRLTVL.

This chain joins TRBV30 and TRBJ1-2, with D unclear. The CDR3 is made up of 12 amino acids. Germline values: CDR1 GTSNPN, CDR2 SVGIG (reference sequence). V lost 0 bases to trimming and J lost 13 bases, with 15 bases between them. Here the CDR3 DNA reads TGTGCCTGGAGTGTCCGCCCCACTCGACTCACCTTC. Residues: CAWSVRPTRLTF.

This CDR3 is CATLGSGRDTQYF. The DNA for the CDR3 is TGTGCCACCTTGGGTAGCGGGAGAGATACGCAGTATTTT. The chain has TRBV10-3 and TRBJ2-3; 9 nucleotides line up with TRBD2. Germline CDR1 reads ENHRY; CDR2 reads SYGVKD. The CDR3 consists of 13 residues. Trimming removed 10 bases from V and 5 bases from J; junction bases left unmatched: 7.

The rearrangement joins TRBV7-8 to TRBJ1-2; D not certain. The CDR3 loop spans 14 amino acids. V was cut by 5 bases and J by 7 bases, with 17 bases left in between. CDR1 is SGHVS and CDR2 is FQNEAQ in the germline V gene. CDR3 loop: CASSPGNPYAGYTF. CDR3 bases: TGTGCCAGCAGCCCCGGTAACCCCTATGCTGGCTACACCTTC.